This T cell receptor (beta chain) emerged from a study of T cell clones after liver transplantation (dated by TCRdb to the late 2010s). Background for the entire study: ITN030ST, the source of the samples, was a randomized trial that attempted immunosuppression withdrawal within 2 years of liver transplantation. Of the 8 liver transplant recipients making up the studied cohort, 3 were classified as tolerant and 5 as non-tolerant. Of the eight recipients, three were HCV-positive, while the remaining recipients had been transplanted for non-autoimmune, non-viral indications. Blood samples were collected pre-transplant, pre-randomization before withdrawal, and post-randomization after either complete withdrawal or failed withdrawal. Donor-reactive T cell clones were identified by TCRbeta sequencing after a pre-transplant mixed lymphocyte reaction and then tracked in post-transplant blood. As an antigen-independent comparator for donor-reactive sequences, third party-reactive TCRbeta sequences were also identified from pre-transplant MLRs. No induction therapy was given to the subjects, and standard immunosuppression was administered until randomization at 12-24 months post-transplant. Tolerance meant complete immunosuppression withdrawal for at least one year without liver enzymes rising beyond twice the upper limit of normal. Broad study findings and their caveats: Since no allograft tissue specimens were available, donor-reactive T cells may have migrated into the graft instead of being deleted. The conclusions were preliminary, being limited by small, heterogeneous patient numbers and by non-standardized post-transplant time points. Once repertoire turnover was taken into account, donor-reactive detection showed a significant reduction for CD4 in 7 of 8 subjects and for CD8 in 8 of 8. A significant post-transplant decrease in circulating donor-reactive CD4 TCRbeta sequences was observed in 5 of 8 subjects, irrespective of tolerance or HCV status. A greater decline was seen for donor-reactive sequences than for third party-reactive sequences, suggesting partial antigen-specific deletion unrelated to withdrawal success. Low numbers of available donor cells limited the measurable donor-reactive repertoire in a couple of subjects.

Clipping removes 6 bases from V and 3 bases from J, with 8 as the unmatched junction base count. The CDR3 holds 15 amino acids from the cysteine to the phenylalanine. Only the CDR3 DNA stays, 45 bases, in frame from base 1. CDR1 and CDR2 (MNHNY, SVGAGI) derive from the germline V gene (reference sequence). Worth noting for this clone: This receptor's antigen is unknown. The sample holds no much larger clone one base away, and base qualities are not on file.

Frozen genomic DNA underwent high-throughput TCRbeta CDR3 sequencing by immunoSEQ, including PCR amplification, mapping, bias correction and internal controls. Regarding the original processing steps: Productive rearrangements were kept, and unique TCRbeta sequences were defined by CDR3 nucleotide sequence plus V and J gene. For a sequence to be called donor-reactive, it needed a frequency of at least 0.01% and at least 5-fold expansion in CFSE-low cells compared with unstimulated pre-transplant cells. Per-subject minimum frequency thresholds, based on the lowest-template unstimulated sample, ensured at least 90% detection power. Jensen-Shannon divergence between the top 1000 TCRbeta sequences after and before transplant was used to measure repertoire turnover. Two-sided Fisher's exact tests were used to test for changes in the detection of donor-reactive sequences. Here the immuneACCESS table is served through TCRdb, limited to in-frame sequences with V and J called. Missing clones are a known gap in these copies; in checked studies unresolved V genes cover under half, and the rest lacks a known reason. The DNA gave D and trimming, while V, J and clone size come from that table. The sample data list around 110,000 clones, and 90% of these were observed just once. 0.83% of the sample is in the top ten clones.

Thawed unstimulated PBMCs were stained for CD3, CD4 and CD8 and FACS-sorted into CD3+CD4+ and CD3+CD8+ populations. Randomization to immunosuppression withdrawal applied to every one of the 8 studied subjects. The Qiagen DNeasy Blood and Tissue Kit was used to isolate genomic DNA. The sequence came from a human patient who received a liver transplant. The graft donor may be the source of some T cells after a transplant. The source material was CD4+ T cells from blood, sampled 12 months after liver transplant. The sequence is built from TRBV6-6 and TRBJ2-7, with 10 junctional bases fitting TRBD2. The DNA sequence is as follows: TGTGCCAGCAGCAATAGCGGGAGGCGGGTCTACGAGCAGTACTTC. This is translated as CASSNSGRRVYEQYF.